Following are 6 T cell receptor beta chains from one sample sequenced in a study of read filtering for tumor transcriptome and immune sequencing. Molecular barcoded adaptors covering alpha/delta and beta/gamma chains were used on around 400 ng RNA. From the reads, TCRdb called clonotypes with MiXCR, one entry per CDR3 protein. The sample holds about 60,000 distinct CDR3 sequences, roughly 14% seen once. The source material was a population of CD138-negative cells sorted from bone marrow. These receptors were taken from a donor at least 40 years old with multiple myeloma.

This clonotype was detected many times. V gene TRBV6-5 combines with J gene TRBJ1-1; 9 bases match TRBD1. With V trimmed by 6 bases and J by 4 bases, 12 bases remained unmatched. CDR1 is MNHEY and CDR2 is SVGAGI in the germline V gene. CDR3 length equals 16 residues. Written as DNA, the CDR3 is TGTGCCAGCAGCGCATCCAACAGGGGGCTCGGCACTGAAGCTTTCTTT. Protein product: CASSASNRGLGTEAFF.

This clonotype was seen a handful of times. The chain links TRBV7-3 to TRBJ2-7; 7 positions match TRBD2. The junction had 9 bases not matched to a gene; V was cut back by 2 bases and J by 5 bases. The CDR3 sequence is 15 residues long. CDR1 SGHTA and CDR2 FQGTGA come from the germline V gene. CDR3 protein: CASSLAAGREHEQYF. CDR3 in DNA: TGTGCCAGCAGCTTAGCCGCTGGGCGGGAGCACGAGCAGTACTTC.

This clonotype was counted ten times or more. The chain uses TRBV29-1 and TRBJ2-3; D possibly corresponds to TRBD2 (5 bases). The CDR3 spans 16 residues. Per the germline V gene, CDR1 is SQVTM and CDR2 is ANQGSEA. Trimming removed 2 bases at V and 4 bases at J, with 19 bases between. CDR3 amino acids: CSVELLSSPRADTQYF. The CDR3 DNA sequence: TGCAGCGTTGAATTGTTATCTAGCCCTAGGGCAGATACGCAGTATTTT.

This clonotype appeared many times. The chain recombines TRBV4-2 with TRBJ2-1; 9 bases line up with TRBD2. Germline loops: CDR1 LGHNA, CDR2 YNFKEQ. Germline trimming cut 4 bases from V and 6 bases from J; bases unmatched to any gene: 7. The CDR3 runs 15 residues. The CDR3 DNA reads as TGTGCCAGCAGCCCCGGGATTAGCGGGAGCAATGAGCAGTTCTTC. It yields the protein CASSPGISGSNEQFF.

V is TRBV20-1 and J is TRBJ2-7; 8 bases fit TRBD2. Germline V gene data show CDR1 as DFQATT and CDR2 as SNEGSKA (reference sequence). J lost 0 bases, V lost 2 bases, and 6 bases had no gene match. CDR3 length: 15 residues. The DNA for the CDR3 is TGCAGTGCTAGAATAGGGAGCGGGAGCTCCTACGAGCAGTACTTC. Its translation is CSARIGSGSSYEQYF.

In the case of this clonotype: A much larger clone lies a single base off, so this may be a read error. V gene TRBV15 combines with J gene TRBJ2-1, with D uncertain. This CDR3 has 18 residues. Germline values: CDR1 LNHNV, CDR2 YYDKDF (reference sequence). Trimming removed 3 bases from V and 3 bases from J, with 21 bases in between. CDR3 nucleotide sequence: TGTGCCACCAGCAGTAAAAGGGCGGAAGGGTCTCTCTACAATGAGCAGTTCTTC. Translation: CATSSKRAEGSLYNEQFF.